This entry lists 2 T cell receptor beta chains sequenced from one sample in a study of CD8+ T cells in alopecia areata. Extraction of RNA preceded its reverse transcription into cDNA, which served as the sequencing template. The table came from immunoSEQ multiplex PCR; TCRdb's copy has only in-frame clones and leaves some out. Among some 220,000 clones listed, under 75% were seen once. The treatment here: oral pan-JAK inhibitor, 5-10 mg twice daily. The sequenced sample was CD4+ T cells sorted from blood, obtained at week 4, from a patient treated with tofacitinib. These receptors came from a human donor with alopecia areata.

The genes are TRBV5-6 and TRBJ2-1; possibly TRBD1 or TRBD2 for D (5 bases each). Per germline, CDR1 SGHDT and CDR2 YYEEEE. The V end lost 5 bases, the J end lost 10 bases, and 16 bases lay between the germline ends. This CDR3 spans 13 amino acids. CDR3 in amino acids: CASSSWGRGEQFF. Written as DNA, the CDR3 is TGTGCCAGCAGTTCATGGGGACGGGGCGAGCAGTTCTTC.

The rearrangement uses TRBV6-5 and TRBJ2-5; TRBD2 might be the D (5 bases). This CDR3 is 13 amino acids long. The germline CDR1 and CDR2 sequences are MNHEY and SVGAGI. V lost 4 bases to trimming and J lost 1 base, with 7 bases between them. The DNA for the CDR3 is TGTGCCAGCAGTTGGACTTCCCAAGAGACCCAGTACTTC. As protein: CASSWTSQETQYF.